These 28 T cell receptor beta chains originate from one sample sequenced in a study of cytomegalovirus exposure and HLA in healthy donors. PCR amplification relied on 60 Vbeta primers (plus 13 Jbeta primers). Assay used: immunoSEQ multiplex PCR; TCRdb lists only in-frame clones, some missing. This table holds 100,000 to 150,000 clones, approximately 84% found once. Sequenced: PBMCs. The receptors were sampled from a boy under 10 years old in good health and CMV-seronegative.

V gene TRBV7-9 combines with J gene TRBJ1-5, with D unclear. This CDR3 contains 13 residues. Trimming removed 5 bases at V and 7 bases at J, with 12 bases between. In germline, CDR1 is SEHNR, CDR2 FQNEAQ (reference sequence). The CDR3 here is CASSLSAGQPQHF. The DNA for the CDR3 is TGTGCCAGCAGCCTATCGGCGGGCCAGCCCCAGCATTTT.

The chain links TRBV5-1 to TRBJ2-5; 9 bases fit TRBD1. The CDR3 extends over 15 amino acids. Germline V CDR1 and CDR2: SGHRS, YFSETQ. The trim removed 7 bases at V and 2 bases at J, leaving 9 bases unmatched. This chain's CDR3 is CASGPGQGNQETQYF. The CDR3 nucleotides read TGCGCCAGCGGACCGGGACAGGGAAATCAAGAGACCCAGTACTTC. The whole variable domain, filled in from reference TRBV5-1 and TRBJ2-5, reads KAGVTQTPRYLIKTRGQQVTLSCSPISGHRSVSWYQQTPGQGLQFLFEYFSETQRNKGNFPGRFSGRQFSNSRSEMNVSTLELGDSALYLCASGPGQGNQETQYFGPGTRLLVL.

The chain recombines TRBV7-3 with TRBJ2-7, with 7 bases that match TRBD1. Trimming at V came to 3 bases and at J to 2 bases, leaving 4 bases not matched to a gene. The CDR3 is 14 amino acids. Germline CDR1 is SGHTA and CDR2 is FQGTGA. The CDR3 region has the DNA TGTGCCAGCAGCTTGGGACAGCATACCTACGAGCAGTACTTC. As protein: CASSLGQHTYEQYF.

The J gene is TRBJ1-1, the V gene TRBV29-1; D might be TRBD1 (5 bases). Trimming shortened V by 6 bases and J by 5 bases, and 10 bases separated the two germline ends. The CDR3 runs to 11 residues. Germline V gene lookup returns CDR1 SQVTM and CDR2 ANQGSEA. CDR3 in DNA: TGCAGCGTCGGGGGAGGGACTGAAGCTTTCTTT. This translates into CSVGGGTEAFF.

V usage is TRBV5-4 and J usage is TRBJ2-1, with D uncertain. Per the germline V gene, CDR1 is SGHNT and CDR2 is YYREEE (reference sequence). This CDR3 contains 13 residues. V lost 1 base to trimming and J lost 2 bases, with 4 bases between them. The chain's CDR3 is CASSLPAYNEQFF. CDR3 DNA sequence: TGTGCCAGCAGCTTGCCAGCCTACAATGAGCAGTTCTTC. The full variable domain, with the rest looked up from reference TRBV5-4 and TRBJ2-1, is ETGVTQSPTHLIKTRGQQVTLRCSSQSGHNTVSWYQQALGQGPQFIFQYYREEENGRGNFPPRFSGLQFPNYSSELNVNALELDDSALYLCASSLPAYNEQFFGPGTRLTVL.

This clone is medium-sized within its sample. The chain has TRBV7-9 and TRBJ1-1; D uncertain. The CDR3 runs 13 residues. In germline, CDR1 is SEHNR, CDR2 FQNEAQ (reference sequence). With 1 base removed from V and 4 bases from J, the gap between germline ends came to 7 bases. CDR3 nucleotides: TGTGCCAGCAGCTTAGGGTCGGGCACTGAAGCTTTCTTT. Protein product: CASSLGSGTEAFF.

Only one count was recorded for this clone. V gene TRBV9 combines with J gene TRBJ1-3, with D possibly matching TRBD1 (5 bases). The CDR3 is 18 amino acids. Trimming stripped 0 bases from V and 0 bases from J, with 16 bases between. Germline CDR1 and CDR2: SGDLS and YYNGEE. Here the CDR3 reads CASSVDTGHFVSGNTIYF. DNA of the CDR3: TGTGCCAGCAGCGTAGATACTGGACATTTTGTCTCTGGAAACACCATATATTTT.

In DNA form, the CDR3 reads TGTGCCAGCAGCCGGAGGTCAGAGAGCTCCTACAATGAGCAGTTCTTC. It specifies CASSRRSESSYNEQFF. The chain links TRBV5-6 to TRBJ2-1, with TRBD2 as a possible D gene (5 bases). CDR3 length equals 16 residues. The germline gives CDR1 SGHDT, CDR2 YYEEEE. Trimming removed 4 bases at V and 0 bases at J, with 14 bases between.

This chain connects TRBV30 to TRBJ2-1; 8 positions agree with TRBD2. Germline lookup yields CDR1 GTSNPN and CDR2 SVGIG (reference sequence). V was pared by 4 bases and J by 0 bases, with 5 bases of the junction left unmatched. The CDR3 runs 15 residues. Here the CDR3 reads CAWNSGTSSYNEQFF. CDR3 in DNA: TGTGCCTGGAACTCCGGGACTAGCTCCTACAATGAGCAGTTCTTC.

The V call is TRBV7-3, the J call TRBJ2-1, with 9 bases that match TRBD2. Losses at the gene ends were 1 base for V and 7 bases for J; bases not matched to a gene: 5. This CDR3 region has 15 residues. Germline V gene data show CDR1 as SGHTA and CDR2 as FQGTGA. CDR3 loop: CASSLRVAGVNEQFF. In nucleotides, the CDR3 is TGTGCCAGCAGCTTAAGAGTAGCGGGAGTGAATGAGCAGTTCTTC.

The V gene is TRBV15, the J gene TRBJ2-5; the D gene is possibly TRBD2 (7 bases). Germline CDR1 LNHNV, CDR2 YYDKDF (reference sequence). The V end was cut by 0 bases, the J end by 4 bases, with 12 bases between. The CDR3 is 15 amino acids. The CDR3 loop is CATSRDTGGPETQYF. CDR3 bases: TGTGCCACCAGCAGAGATACCGGGGGGCCAGAGACCCAGTACTTC.

The rearrangement uses TRBV7-2 and TRBJ1-6; D remains unclear. The CDR3 loop spans 14 amino acids. Between the trimmed V and J ends, which lost 2 bases and 7 bases, there was a span of 9 bases. Germline V gene sequence: CDR1 SGHTA, CDR2 FQGNSA. CDR3 nucleotides: TGTGCCAGCAGCTTACAGAGCAGGAATTCACCCCTCCACTTT. The encoded protein is CASSLQSRNSPLHF.

A remark on this clone: A read error likely explains this, since a far larger clone differs by one base. The chain combines TRBV5-6 with TRBJ2-4, with a weak D call TRBD2 (5 bases). The V gene lost 0 bases and the J gene lost 3 bases, with 13 bases spanning the gap. From germline, CDR1 is SGHDT and CDR2 YYEEEE. This CDR3 comprises 16 residues. CDR3 region: CASSLGVARDKNIQYF. The DNA for the CDR3 is TGTGCCAGCAGCTTGGGGGTAGCGAGGGACAAAAACATTCAGTACTTC.

In this sample, this clone turned up once. The chain links TRBV19 to TRBJ1-2; the D gene is possibly TRBD1 (6 bases). Germline V gives CDR1 LNHDA, CDR2 SQIVND (reference sequence). V was pared by 5 bases and J by 1 base, with 20 bases between. The CDR3 sequence is 17 residues long. The CDR3 nucleotides read TGTGCCAGTAGTTTAACTCATCCCACAGGGAGTAACTATGGCTACACCTTC. It specifies CASSLTHPTGSNYGYTF.

This chain connects TRBV13 to TRBJ2-2, with 8 bases that match TRBD2. The germline CDR1 and CDR2 sequences are PRHDT and FYEKMQ (reference sequence). CDR3 size: 16 residues. J gave up 1 base and V 4 bases, and 5 bases lay outside the gene matches. In nucleotides, the CDR3 is TGTGCCAGCAGCTCCGAGCGGGAGAGGAACACCGGGGAGCTGTTTTTT. Its protein is CASSSERERNTGELFF.

The V call is TRBV19, the J call TRBJ1-2, with TRBD1 matching 9 bases. The length of the CDR3 is 18 residues. Germline loops: CDR1 LNHDA, CDR2 SQIVND (reference sequence). Unmatched junction bases numbered 13, after V lost 3 bases and J lost 2 bases. The chain's CDR3 is CASSIHPLAGQGNYGYTF. DNA of the CDR3: TGTGCCAGTAGTATCCACCCTTTGGCCGGACAGGGGAACTATGGCTACACCTTC.

The chain is built from TRBV2 and TRBJ1-5; D is undetermined. This CDR3 is 14 amino acids long. From germline, CDR1 is SNHLY and CDR2 FYNNEI. V was cut by 0 bases and J by 8 bases, with 11 bases left in between. The CDR3 loop is CASSEALVGEPQHF. DNA of the CDR3: TGTGCCAGCAGTGAAGCGCTGGTCGGGGAGCCCCAGCATTTT.

The chain has TRBV29-1 and TRBJ1-2, with D perhaps matching TRBD1 (5 bases). This CDR3 is 12 amino acids long. Trimming shortened V by 5 bases and J by 5 bases, and 12 bases separated the two germline ends. Germline CDR1 reads SQVTM; CDR2 reads ANQGSEA. Written as DNA, the CDR3 is TGCAGCGTTTCAGGGTGGGGTTATGGCTACACCTTC. The encoded protein is CSVSGWGYGYTF.

The chain couples TRBV15 to TRBJ2-1; D not certain. There are 17 residues in the CDR3. The V end was cut by 1 base, the J end by 6 bases, with 19 bases between. The germline V gene encodes CDR1 LNHNV and CDR2 YYDKDF (reference sequence). The DNA of the CDR3 is TGTGCCACCAGCAGAGGTAGGTCGGGTCCTACGGGCAATGAGCAGTTCTTC. It codes for CATSRGRSGPTGNEQFF.

This rearrangement joins TRBV10-3 to TRBJ1-1; D is perhaps TRBD1 (5 bases). Germline loops: CDR1 ENHRY, CDR2 SYGVKD. The CDR3 length is 16 residues. Trimming left V 6 bases short and J 5 bases short, with 22 bases between. CDR3 coding DNA: TGTGCCATCAGCCCTGTGGGAGGCGACGGGGGGACTGAAGCTTTCTTT. Translation gives CAISPVGGDGGTEAFF.

The chain uses TRBV5-1 and TRBJ2-2, with a tentative D call TRBD1 (6 bases). Trimming took 1 base from V and 4 from J, leaving 14 bases between them. Germline CDR1 is SGHRS and CDR2 is YFSETQ. CDR3 length: 16 residues. CDR3 loop: CASSLWGTSGTGELFF. The CDR3 DNA reads as TGCGCCAGCAGCTTGTGGGGGACATCTGGCACCGGGGAGCTGTTTTTT. Based on the CDR3 plus reference TRBV5-1 and TRBJ2-2, the full variable domain is KAGVTQTPRYLIKTRGQQVTLSCSPISGHRSVSWYQQTPGQGLQFLFEYFSETQRNKGNFPGRFSGRQFSNSRSEMNVSTLELGDSALYLCASSLWGTSGTGELFFGEGSRLTVL.

J is TRBJ1-5 and V is TRBV2; 7 nucleotides align to TRBD1. Germline lookup yields CDR1 SNHLY and CDR2 FYNNEI. V was pared by 5 bases and J by 11 bases, with 15 bases of the junction left unmatched. The length of the CDR3 is 15 residues. Here the CDR3 DNA reads TGTGCCAGCAGTACCCGGGACAGTGGCGTGAGGGCCCAGCATTTT. This sequence encodes CASSTRDSGVRAQHF. The full variable domain, rest sourced from reference TRBV2 and TRBJ1-5, is EPEVTQTPSHQVTQMGQEVILRCVPISNHLYFYWYRQILGQKVEFLVSFYNNEISEKSEIFDDQFSVERPDGSNFTLKIRSTKLEDSAMYFCASSTRDSGVRAQHFGDGTRLSIL.

This clone came up once. V and J are TRBV11-2 and TRBJ1-1; 8 bases match TRBD1. The CDR3 runs 15 residues. Trimming removed 5 bases from V and 5 bases from J; junction bases left unmatched: 10. CDR1 and CDR2 from the germline V gene are SGHAT and FQNNGV. CDR3 sequence: CASSASGGWETEAFF. The CDR3 nucleotides read TGTGCCAGCAGCGCGTCAGGGGGCTGGGAGACTGAAGCTTTCTTT.

This sequence joins TRBV2 and TRBJ1-1, with D tentatively TRBD1 (6 bases). V lost 9 bases and J lost 5, with 19 bases in between. Per germline, CDR1 SNHLY and CDR2 FYNNEI. The CDR3 consists of 14 residues. The CDR3 spells CASAGGARWTEAFF. The DNA of the CDR3 is TGTGCCAGTGCGGGGGGGGCAAGGTGGACTGAAGCTTTCTTT.

The chain joins TRBV30 to TRBJ1-2; D perhaps matches TRBD1 (6 bases). The CDR3 totals 17 residues. From germline, CDR1 is GTSNPN and CDR2 SVGIG (reference sequence). Trimming took off 1 base at V and 0 bases at J, with 18 bases between the two ends. The CDR3 DNA sequence: TGTGCCTGGAGTGAGGGACCCGGACAGTCCCCTAACTATGGCTACACCTTC. Translated: CAWSEGPGQSPNYGYTF.

The J gene is TRBJ1-2, the V gene TRBV6-1, with a tentative D call TRBD1 (5 bases). The V and J ends lost 6 bases and 7 bases respectively, with 15 bases between them. The germline gives CDR1 MNHNS, CDR2 SASEGT. The CDR3 runs to 13 residues. CDR3 DNA: TGTGCCAGCAGCCTCCCTGGGGCGAGTGGCTACACCTTC. This translates into CASSLPGASGYTF.

This chain links TRBV21-1 with TRBJ1-1. TRBV21-1 is a pseudogene segment. The CDR3 runs to 11 residues. CDR3 protein: CASSPSGEAFF. CDR3 in DNA: TGTGCCAGCAGCCCCTCGGGTGAAGCTTTCTTT.

The chain recombines TRBV11-2 with TRBJ1-3; D is possibly TRBD1 (5 bases). Trimming removed 5 bases at V and 0 bases at J, with 14 bases between. The germline V gene has CDR1 SGHAT and CDR2 FQNNGV. The CDR3 has 16 residues. The CDR3 loop is CASSPNGAHSGNTIYF. CDR3 DNA sequence: TGTGCCAGCAGCCCCAATGGGGCCCACTCTGGAAACACCATATATTTT. Variable domain in full (rest from reference TRBV11-2 and TRBJ1-3): EAGVAQSPRYKIIEKRQSVAFWCNPISGHATLYWYQQILGQGPKLLIQFQNNGVVDDSQLPKDRFSAERLKGVDSTLKIQPAKLEDSAVYLCASSPNGAHSGNTIYFGEGSWLTVV.